This paragraph reports one T cell receptor beta chain. The method was immunoSEQ multiplex PCR; TCRdb's version includes in-frame clones alone and lacks a portion of them. The sample contains 1.6 million or so clones, approximately 98.5% of which appear only once. This sample was included in a study of shared clonotypes between healthy human individuals. The CDR3 has 16 residues. Trimming cost V 6 bases and J 0 bases; bases outside gene matches: 9. Germline CDR1 is MNHNY and CDR2 is SVGAGI (reference sequence). This clonotype originated in a man aged 25 to 40 in good health. The sample comprised naive CD4+ T cells sorted from blood. Subset meaning: CD45RA+ positively selected. The J gene is TRBJ2-7, the V gene TRBV6-6, with 9 bases that match TRBD1. The CDR3, as DNA: TGTGCCAGCAGCACCAGACAGGGGGGGAGCTCCTACGAGCAGTACTTC. Encoded protein: CASSTRQGGSSYEQYF.